Following are 2 T cell receptor beta chains from one sample sequenced in a study of a mutant IDH1 vaccine in newly diagnosed glioma (dated by TCRdb to the early 2020s). The time point label, as the study defines it: week 35, safety follow-up. Every vaccine dose consisted of 300 ug of a 20-mer mutant IDH1 peptide in Montanide, administered subcutaneously together with topical imiquimod. The library was prepared using the immunoSEQ multiplex PCR assay. This immuneACCESS table, as held by TCRdb, lists in-frame sequences with V and J called but not all clones. Of the missing ones, under half trace to an unresolved V gene in checked studies; the others have no known cause. Across this sample there are 30,000 or so clones, with around 77% seen only once. Around a tenth of the sample is in the top ten clones. The antigens for these receptors are not known. The sample here was PBMCs, taken from a glioma patient whose treatment included an IDH1 peptide vaccine. These receptors originate from a woman in her twenties or thirties with glioma. Some clones in this sample may be carry-over from other donors' samples.

Only one count was recorded for this clone. Other nucleotide sequences in the sample specify the same CDR3. In nucleotides, the CDR3 is TGTGCCAGCTCACCTGACAGAAATCAGCCCCAGCATTTT. As protein: CASSPDRNQPQHF. The chain combines TRBV18 with TRBJ1-5; possible D gene TRBD1, 5 bases. V shed 3 bases and J shed 4 bases, with 7 bases lying between them. Looked up from germline, CDR1 is KGHSH and CDR2 is LQKENI. The CDR3 contains 13 residues.

This chain links TRBV6-1 with TRBJ2-1, with 7 nucleotides matching TRBD2. The germline gives CDR1 MNHNS, CDR2 SASEGT. There are 15 residues in the CDR3. V was pared by 7 bases and J by 4 bases, with 10 bases of the junction left unmatched. CDR3 DNA sequence: TGTGCCAGCACCGGGAGGCAGGGCGGGTACAATGAGCAGTTCTTC. It specifies CASTGRQGGYNEQFF.